Below are 6 T cell receptor beta chains sequenced from a single sample in a study of monozygotic twins with inflammatory bowel disease. TCRdb re-called the 5' RACE reads and gives one entry per CDR3 protein, without DNA. The sample has 400,000 or so distinct CDR3 sequences. Sequenced sample: blood. These receptors were taken from a human donor with ulcerative colitis or Crohn's disease, or a healthy co-twin of an affected twin (not recorded which).

The CDR3 protein is CSVTRQGATEAFF. J is TRBJ1-1 and V is TRBV29-1; TCRdb's D call of TRBD1 is untestable without DNA. The CDR3 spans 13 residues. The V gene's germline CDR1 is SQVTM and CDR2 ANQGSEA.

The rearrangement uses TRBV20-1 and TRBJ2-7. Germline-derived CDR1 and CDR2 are DFQATT and SNEGSKA (reference sequence). The CDR3 sequence is 15 residues long. This CDR3 reads CSARVTAGSSYEQYF.

This CDR3 reads CASSPASGGDNEQFF. The V and J genes are TRBV4-2 and TRBJ2-1; the D call from TCRdb, TRBD2, cannot be confirmed without DNA. Germline V lookup: CDR1 LGHNA, CDR2 YNFKEQ. This CDR3 comprises 15 residues.

The V gene is TRBV5-1, the J gene TRBJ1-1; no DNA is available, so the TRBD1 call from TCRdb remains unchecked. The CDR3 runs to 13 residues. CDR1 SGHRS and CDR2 YFSETQ come from the germline V gene. The CDR3 reads CASRFTGGTEAFF.

CDR3 sequence reads: CASSSAGLASTDTQYF. V gene TRBV27 combines with J gene TRBJ2-3; TCRdb proposes TRBD2, but this gene call is untestable without DNA. This CDR3 spans 16 amino acids. Germline CDR1 reads MNHEY; CDR2 reads SMNVEV (reference sequence).

The rearrangement uses TRBV5-1 and TRBJ2-2. Germline CDR1 reads SGHRS; CDR2 reads YFSETQ. The CDR3 is made up of 15 amino acids. Here the CDR3 reads CASSLAVRNTGELFF.